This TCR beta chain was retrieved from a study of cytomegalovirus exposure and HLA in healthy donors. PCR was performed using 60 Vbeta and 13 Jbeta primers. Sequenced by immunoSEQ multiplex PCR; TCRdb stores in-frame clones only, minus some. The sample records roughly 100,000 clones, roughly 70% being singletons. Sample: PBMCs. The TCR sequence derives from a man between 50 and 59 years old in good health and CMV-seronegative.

In DNA, the CDR3 is TGTGCCAGCCGGACAGGGGGTTTTGGGATATCGAACACTGAAGCTTTCTTT. Translating it yields CASRTGGFGISNTEAFF. The chain couples TRBV28 to TRBJ1-1, with 10 bases matching TRBD1. CDR1 and CDR2 (germline): MDHEN, SYDVKM. The CDR3 is 17 residues long. J was trimmed by 1 base and V by 8 bases; bases with no gene match: 13.